A selection of T cell receptor beta chains follows, all from one sample in a study of blood T cell repertoires in COVID-19. Generated by immunoSEQ multiplex PCR, the TCRdb table keeps only in-frame clones and is missing some. In the table there are roughly 100,000 clones, about four fifths of which are singletons. Specimen: peripheral blood. Every receptor here comes from a woman aged 70-85 years with acute or convalescent COVID-19. The CDR3 runs from the conserved cysteine through the conserved F or W. Fields, in order: clone size, J gene, D gene, V gene, CDR3 DNA, CDR3 protein. A D gene is named only where the DNA matches it firmly. Expanded clones get a size class; other rows say once, few or many, or leave the size out.

NA | TRBJ2-7 | TRBD1 | TRBV5-8 | TGTGCCAGCAGCTCGGGAACAGGGGCCTCCTACGAGCAGTACTTC | CASSSGTGASYEQYF
NA | TRBJ1-2 | TRBD1 | TRBV2 | TGTGCCAGCAGTATTGGGACAGAGAATGGCTACACCTTC | CASSIGTENGYTF
once | TRBJ1-5 | NA | TRBV27 | TGTGCCAGCAGTACAGGGTATAGCAATCAGCCCCAGCATTTT | CASSTGYSNQPQHF
once | TRBJ1-1 | NA | TRBV3-1/TRBV3-2 | TGTGCCAGCAGCCAAGATAAGGGCGGGGTAGTAGGGAACACTGAAGCTTTCTTT | CASSQDKGGVVGNTEAFF
NA | TRBJ1-1 | NA | TRBV19 | TGTGCCAGTAGCCACAGGGAGCGGGGCACTGAAGCTTTCTTT | CASSHRERGTEAFF
NA | TRBJ1-2 | TRBD1 | TRBV30 | TGTGCCTGGAGTGTACGAGGGGGACAGGGATATGGCTACACCTTC | CAWSVRGGQGYGYTF
NA | TRBJ1-5 | NA | TRBV29-1 | TGCAGCGTTGAAGAAGATGGGGGCTACGGAAGCAATCAGCCCCAGCATTTT | CSVEEDGGYGSNQPQHF
NA | TRBJ2-7 | NA | TRBV4-2 | TGTGCCAGCAGCCAAGTGGCGGGGGCGGGCTACGAGCAGTACTTC | CASSQVAGAGYEQYF
NA | TRBJ1-1 | NA | TRBV19 | TGTGCCAGTACCCAGACTGATGAAGCTTTCTTT | CASTQTDEAFF
NA | TRBJ1-5 | TRBD1 | TRBV5-8 | TGTGCCAGCAGTTCCAGGGTTACAGGGGGAGGCAATCAGCCCCAGCATTTT | CASSSRVTGGGNQPQHF
NA | TRBJ1-6 | NA | TRBV29-1 | TGCAGCGTTCGGACATCGGACCCCGGTGCACCCCTCCACTTT | CSVRTSDPGAPLHF
once | TRBJ2-2 | TRBD2 | TRBV6-5 | TGTGCCAGCTTTGGGCTCTGGCGGGGGGACAGGGAGCTGTTTTTT | CASFGLWRGDRELFF
NA | TRBJ2-3 | NA | TRBV5-6 | TGTGCCAGCAGCTTGGACGGACTACTCGATTCCGCAGATACGCAGTATTTT | CASSLDGLLDSADTQYF
NA | TRBJ1-2 | TRBD1 | TRBV27 | TGTGCCAGCAGTTGGGGGGGACAGGGAGGCTATGGCTACACCTTC | CASSWGGQGGYGYTF
NA | TRBJ2-1 | TRBD2 | TRBV12-5 | TGTGCTAGTGCCCCTAGCGGGAGGTACAATGAGCAGTTCTTC | CASAPSGRYNEQFF
NA | TRBJ1-2 | NA | TRBV7-2 | TGTGCCAGCAGCTTGGGATCCACACAGGGAACCTATGGCTACACCTTC | CASSLGSTQGTYGYTF
NA | TRBJ1-2 | TRBD1 | TRBV9 | TGTGCCAGCAGCGCCAGGGGGCAGGGTAACTATGGCTACACCTTC | CASSARGQGNYGYTF
NA | TRBJ1-1 | NA | TRBV4-2 | TGTGCCAGCAGCCAAGCCCAGATCACTGAAGCTTTCTTT | CASSQAQITEAFF
NA | TRBJ2-7 | TRBD2 | TRBV18 | TGTGCCAGCTCTTCATCGGGGGGGCCTTACGAGCAGTACTTC | CASSSSGGPYEQYF
NA | TRBJ2-7 | NA | TRBV7-2 | TGTGCCAGCAGCCCCAGGGGCGGGGGCTACGAGCAGTACTTC | CASSPRGGGYEQYF
NA | TRBJ1-1 | TRBD1 | TRBV29-1 | TGCAGCGTTGAAAAGGGGGCGGTGAACACTGAAGCTTTCTTT | CSVEKGAVNTEAFF
NA | TRBJ1-5 | NA | TRBV19 | TGTGCCAGTACAGGCACAGGGCGCAATCAGCCCCAGCATTTT | CASTGTGRNQPQHF
NA | TRBJ1-3 | NA | TRBV4-1 | TGCGCCAGCAGCCGTCGGGGGTTTTCAGCTGGAAACACCATATATTTT | CASSRRGFSAGNTIYF
NA | TRBJ2-7 | NA | TRBV2 | TGTGCCAGCAGTGGACACTGGAACTCCTACGAGCAGTACTTC | CASSGHWNSYEQYF
NA | TRBJ2-7 | TRBD1 | TRBV19 | TGTGCCAGTAACAGGGGGGACTTTGACGAGCAGTACTTC | CASNRGDFDEQYF
NA | TRBJ1-6 | TRBD1 | TRBV4-3 | TGCGCCAGCAGCCAAGATCCGGGACAGGGTAATTCACCCCTCCACTTT | CASSQDPGQGNSPLHF
few | TRBJ2-3 | NA | TRBV11-3 | TGTGCCAGCAGCACCGGGACTACAGATACGCAGTATTTT | CASSTGTTDTQYF
NA | TRBJ1-4 | TRBD1 | TRBV2 | TGTGCCAGCAAGGACAGGGGCAGGGAAAAACTGTTTTTT | CASKDRGREKLFF
NA | TRBJ2-2 | TRBD1 | TRBV3-1/TRBV3-2 | TGTGCCAGCAGCCATAATCGGACAGGGACCAACACCGGGGAGCTGTTTTTT | CASSHNRTGTNTGELFF
NA | TRBJ1-4 | TRBD1 | TRBV5-8 | TGTGCCAGCAGCTTCTGGACAGGGGGCGAGGGCGAAAAACTGTTTTTT | CASSFWTGGEGEKLFF
NA | TRBJ1-4 | TRBD1 | TRBV6-5 | TGTGCCAGCAGACGCTCCGGGACAGGGGACGAAAAACTGTTTTTT | CASRRSGTGDEKLFF
NA | TRBJ2-1 | NA | TRBV27 | TGTGCCAGCAGTTTCCGTCCGAATGAGCAGTTCTTC | CASSFRPNEQFF
NA | TRBJ1-2 | NA | TRBV12-5 | TGTGCTAGTGGTTTGGTAGTCGGGGGAGGGTTGAACTATGGCTACACCTTC | CASGLVVGGGLNYGYTF